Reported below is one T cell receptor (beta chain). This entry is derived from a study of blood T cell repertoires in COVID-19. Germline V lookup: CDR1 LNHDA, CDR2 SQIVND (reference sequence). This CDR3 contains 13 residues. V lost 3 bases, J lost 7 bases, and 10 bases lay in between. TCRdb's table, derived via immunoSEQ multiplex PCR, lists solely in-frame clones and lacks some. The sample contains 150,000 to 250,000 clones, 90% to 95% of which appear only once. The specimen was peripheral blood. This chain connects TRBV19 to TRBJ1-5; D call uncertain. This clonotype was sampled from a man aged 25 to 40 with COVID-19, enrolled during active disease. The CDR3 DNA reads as TGTGCCAGTAGTATCGGGGAGGCCCAGCCCCAGCATTTT. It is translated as CASSIGEAQPQHF.